This T cell receptor beta chain was sequenced during a study of cytomegalovirus exposure and HLA in healthy donors. The PCR employed 60 Vbeta primers together with 13 Jbeta primers. Sequenced by immunoSEQ multiplex PCR; TCRdb stores in-frame clones only, minus some. The table has approximately 200,000 clones, over 75% seen once. Per the germline V gene, CDR1 is MGHRA and CDR2 is YSYEKL. Germline trimming cut 1 base from V and 2 bases from J; bases unmatched to any gene: 5. CDR3 size: 15 residues. A remark on this clone: The target antigen is unknown.

Study findings and constraints: The later analysis indicated that the majority of CMV-associated TCR beta chains appeared HLA-restricted. Reportedly, TCR beta sequences accurately predicted HLA-A and HLA-B alleles in most subjects. Earlier analysis yielded a pattern in which most TCR beta V segments were productive about 90% or about 30% of the time.

The chain links TRBV4-1 to TRBJ2-7; 7 nucleotides line up with TRBD1. The clonotype originates from a boy between 2 and 10 years old in good health and CMV-seronegative. Sample: PBMCs. The CDR3 sequence is CASSQVPGQTYEQYF. CDR3 in DNA: TGCGCCAGCAGCCAAGTTCCGGGACAGACCTACGAGCAGTACTTC.